This TCR beta chain appears in the sequencing data of a study of cytomegalovirus exposure and HLA in healthy donors. Trimming cost V 3 bases and J 2 bases, with 13 bases left between them. The CDR3 spans 16 residues. Germline V gene sequence: CDR1 MDHEN, CDR2 SYDVKM. Both 60 Vbeta primers and 13 Jbeta primers went into the PCR. Assay: immunoSEQ multiplex PCR; the TCRdb copy retains only in-frame clones and omits some. The sample has 150,000 to 200,000 clones, around 78% seen once. The chain couples TRBV28 to TRBJ1-4; maybe TRBD1 (6 bases). This TCR derives from a man aged 25-45 years in good health and CMV-seronegative. The specimen was PBMCs. The CDR3 loop is CASSFELQGTNEKLFF. The CDR3 nucleotides are TGTGCCAGCAGTTTCGAACTTCAGGGGACTAATGAAAAACTGTTTTTT.